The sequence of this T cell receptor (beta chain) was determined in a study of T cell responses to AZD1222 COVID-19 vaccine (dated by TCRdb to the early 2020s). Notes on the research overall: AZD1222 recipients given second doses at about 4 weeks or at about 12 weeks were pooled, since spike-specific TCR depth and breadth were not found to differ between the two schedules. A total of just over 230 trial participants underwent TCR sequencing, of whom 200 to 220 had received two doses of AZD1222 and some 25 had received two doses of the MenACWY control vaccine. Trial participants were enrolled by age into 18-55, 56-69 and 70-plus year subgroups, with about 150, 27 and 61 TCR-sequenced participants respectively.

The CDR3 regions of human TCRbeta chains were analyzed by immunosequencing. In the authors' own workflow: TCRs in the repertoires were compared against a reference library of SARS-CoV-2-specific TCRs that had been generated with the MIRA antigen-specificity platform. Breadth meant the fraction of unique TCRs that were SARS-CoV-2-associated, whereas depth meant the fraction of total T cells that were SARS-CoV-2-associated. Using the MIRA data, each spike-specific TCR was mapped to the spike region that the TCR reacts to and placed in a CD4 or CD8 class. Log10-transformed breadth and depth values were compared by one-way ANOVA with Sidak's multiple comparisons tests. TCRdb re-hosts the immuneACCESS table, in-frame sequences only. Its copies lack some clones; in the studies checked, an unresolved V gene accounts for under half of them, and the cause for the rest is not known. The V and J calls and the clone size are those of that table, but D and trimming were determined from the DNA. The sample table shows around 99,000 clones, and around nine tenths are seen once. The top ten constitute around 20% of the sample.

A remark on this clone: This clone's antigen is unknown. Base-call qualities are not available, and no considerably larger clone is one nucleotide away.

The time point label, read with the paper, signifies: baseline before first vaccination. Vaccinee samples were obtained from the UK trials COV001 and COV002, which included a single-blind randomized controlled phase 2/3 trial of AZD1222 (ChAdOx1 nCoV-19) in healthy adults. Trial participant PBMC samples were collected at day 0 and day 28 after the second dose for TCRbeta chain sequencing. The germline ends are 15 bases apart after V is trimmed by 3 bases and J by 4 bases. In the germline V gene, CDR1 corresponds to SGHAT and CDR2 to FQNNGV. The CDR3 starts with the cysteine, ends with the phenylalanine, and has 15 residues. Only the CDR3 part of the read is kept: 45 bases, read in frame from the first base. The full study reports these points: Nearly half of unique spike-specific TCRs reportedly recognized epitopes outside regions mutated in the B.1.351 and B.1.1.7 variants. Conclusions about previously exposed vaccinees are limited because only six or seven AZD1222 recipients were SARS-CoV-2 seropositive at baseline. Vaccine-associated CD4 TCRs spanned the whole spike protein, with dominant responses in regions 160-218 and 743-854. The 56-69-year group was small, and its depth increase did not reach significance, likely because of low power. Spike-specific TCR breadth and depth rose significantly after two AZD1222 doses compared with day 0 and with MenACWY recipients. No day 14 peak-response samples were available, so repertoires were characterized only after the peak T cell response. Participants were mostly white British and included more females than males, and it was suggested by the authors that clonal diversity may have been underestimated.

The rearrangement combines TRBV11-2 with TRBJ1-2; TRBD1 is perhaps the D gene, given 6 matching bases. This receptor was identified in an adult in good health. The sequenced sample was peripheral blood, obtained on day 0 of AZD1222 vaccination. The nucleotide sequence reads TGTGCCAGCAGCTTCGCGACAGGAGCGGGCTATGGCTACACCTTC. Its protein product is CASSFATGAGYGYTF.